One sample yielded the 27 T cell receptor beta chains listed below, sequenced in a study of CD8 T cells in Susac syndrome. Random hexamers served to reverse transcribe roughly 0.5 to 1 ug RNA. Each CDR3 protein gets one entry after TCRdb re-called the immunoSEQ multiplex PCR reads with MiXCR. The sample shows 130,000 or so distinct CDR3 sequences, 90% to 95% of them seen only once. The sequenced material came from CD8+ T cells from PBMCs. Receptors originate from a human donor with multiple sclerosis.

The sample holds one count of this clonotype. The rearrangement links TRBV6-6 to TRBJ2-2; D is unclear. Trimming stripped 4 bases from V and 3 bases from J, with 6 bases between. Germline V gene lookup returns CDR1 MNHNY and CDR2 SVGAGI (reference sequence). This CDR3 is built from 13 residues. In DNA form, the CDR3 reads TGTGCCAGCAGTTTCAGTCACACCGGGGAGCTGTTTTTT. This translates into CASSFSHTGELFF.

The genes are TRBV27 and TRBJ2-7, with D possibly being TRBD1 (5 bases). The CDR3 is 12 residues long. Trimming took off 6 bases at V and 6 bases at J, with 12 bases between the two ends. The germline gives CDR1 MNHEY, CDR2 SMNVEV (reference sequence). The CDR3 DNA sequence: TGTGCCAGCAGCGGGTTAGGGGCCGAGCAGTACTTC. Translating gives CASSGLGAEQYF.

The chain combines TRBV4-1 with TRBJ2-6; D gene unclear. Germline values: CDR1 MGHRA, CDR2 YSYEKL. The CDR3 is 18 residues long. The V and J ends lost 0 bases and 2 bases respectively, with 14 bases between them. The CDR3 nucleotides read TGCGCCAGCAGCCAAGATATACGCGTTGGCACTGGGGCCAACGTCCTGACTTTC. Protein product: CASSQDIRVGTGANVLTF.

The gene calls are TRBV18 and TRBJ2-1, with TRBD1 matching over 8 bases. The CDR3 loop spans 15 amino acids. CDR1 and CDR2 (germline): KGHSH, LQKENI. Germline trimming cut 6 bases from V and 5 bases from J; bases unmatched to any gene: 9. CDR3 loop: CASSRRDRTDNEQFF. The CDR3 DNA reads TGTGCCAGCTCGCGAAGGGACAGGACCGACAATGAGCAGTTCTTC.

DNA for the CDR3: TGTGCCAGCAGCCCTGGAGGAGATACGCAGTATTTT. Translating gives CASSPGGDTQYF. The chain employs TRBV7-9 and TRBJ2-3; D is possibly TRBD2 (5 bases). Between the trimmed V and J ends, which lost 5 bases and 5 bases, there was a span of 8 bases. Germline V CDR1 and CDR2: SEHNR, FQNEAQ (reference sequence). CDR3 length equals 12 residues.

V and J are TRBV20-1 and TRBJ2-1, with D possibly being TRBD2 (6 bases). The V gene's germline CDR1 is DFQATT and CDR2 SNEGSKA (reference sequence). The CDR3 consists of 11 residues. The CDR3 DNA follows: TGCAGATGCGGGGACTACAATGAGCAGTTCTTC. Translation gives CRCGDYNEQFF.

The rearrangement uses TRBV4-1 and TRBJ2-5; D ambiguous. Germline V gene lookup returns CDR1 MGHRA and CDR2 YSYEKL. V was clipped by 4 bases and J by 0 bases, with 3 bases between them. CDR3 size: 12 residues. The CDR3 protein is CASSPDQETQYF. CDR3 coding DNA: TGCGCCAGCAGCCCGGACCAAGAGACCCAGTACTTC.

The gene calls are TRBV7-9 and TRBJ1-2; D remains unclear. The CDR3 runs to 10 residues. The V and J ends lost 8 bases and 6 bases respectively, with 7 bases between them. Germline V gene data show CDR1 as SEHNR and CDR2 as FQNEAQ (reference sequence). CDR3 residues: CASFRDGYTF. In nucleotides, the CDR3 is TGTGCCAGCTTTAGGGATGGCTACACCTTC.

The gene calls are TRBV20-1 and TRBJ2-7; 7 bases are a match to TRBD1. Per the germline V gene, CDR1 is DFQATT and CDR2 is SNEGSKA (reference sequence). The CDR3 sequence is 13 residues long. The V and J ends lost 5 bases and 3 bases, in that order; junction bases with no gene match: 7. In DNA form, the CDR3 reads TGCAGTGCTTCCCCGGGACAGATCTACGAGCAGTACTTC. As protein: CSASPGQIYEQYF.

The chain has TRBV28 and TRBJ1-5; D perhaps matches TRBD1 (6 bases). Germline CDR1 MDHEN, CDR2 SYDVKM. This CDR3 spans 14 amino acids. Trimming shortened V by 7 bases and J by 2 bases, and 12 bases separated the two germline ends. The CDR3, as DNA: TGTGCCAGCATAGGGGGGAGCGGCAATCAGCCCCAGCATTTT. Its protein product is CASIGGSGNQPQHF. Combining the CDR3 with reference TRBV28 and TRBJ1-5 gives the whole variable domain DVKVTQSSRYLVKRTGEKVFLECVQDMDHENMFWYRQDPGLGLRLIYFSYDVKMKEKGDIPEGYSVSREKKERFSLILESASTNQTSMYLCASIGGSGNQPQHFGDGTRLSIL.

The CDR3 DNA sequence: TGTGCCAGCAGCCACCCAGGGGGGGGAAGTTCTGGGGCCAACGTCCTGACTTTC. This codes for CASSHPGGGSSGANVLTF. This chain links TRBV4-2 with TRBJ2-6, with D possibly called TRBD1 or TRBD2 (7 bases each). The CDR3 runs to 18 residues. In germline, CDR1 is LGHNA, CDR2 YNFKEQ. Deletions cut 3 bases from V and 1 base from J, with 16 bases between.

The chain links TRBV14 to TRBJ2-1; 7 bases match TRBD1. CDR3 length: 15 amino acids. Trimming cost V 2 bases and J 0 bases; bases outside gene matches: 1. The V gene's germline CDR1 is SGHDN and CDR2 FVKESK. This chain's CDR3 is CASSQYRGSYNEQFF. The CDR3 DNA is TGTGCCAGCAGCCAATACAGGGGCTCCTACAATGAGCAGTTCTTC.

The rearrangement links TRBV29-1 to TRBJ2-7, with D perhaps matching TRBD1 (5 bases). In germline, CDR1 is SQVTM, CDR2 ANQGSEA. The CDR3 length is 14 residues. Trimming took 7 bases from V and 2 from J, leaving 18 bases between them. The CDR3 reads CSALPTAIPYEQYF. Here the CDR3 DNA reads TGCAGCGCTTTACCGACAGCCATTCCCTACGAGCAGTACTTC.

The CDR3 DNA reads as TGTGCCAGCTCACCAGCTCCGGGACAGGGGGTCCACGAGCAGTACTTC. It yields the protein CASSPAPGQGVHEQYF. The chain couples TRBV18 to TRBJ2-7, with 11 bases fitting TRBD1. Germline values: CDR1 KGHSH, CDR2 LQKENI. The CDR3 loop spans 16 amino acids. V trimming: 2 bases; J trimming: 5 bases; junction bases outside the gene matches: 8.

V gene TRBV24-1 combines with J gene TRBJ1-5; D remains ambiguous. CDR3 length: 14 amino acids. Trimming left V 3 bases short and J 1 base short, with 6 bases between. From germline, CDR1 is KGHDR and CDR2 SFDVKD. The CDR3 loop reads CATSDIMSNQPQHF. In nucleotides, the CDR3 is TGTGCCACCAGTGATATTATGAGCAATCAGCCCCAGCATTTT.

Only one count was recorded for this clonotype. This sequence joins TRBV5-1 and TRBJ1-4, with D perhaps matching TRBD1 (6 bases). The CDR3 covers 19 residues. Trimming shortened V by 4 bases and J by 4 bases, and 26 bases separated the two germline ends. CDR1 is SGHRS and CDR2 is YFSETQ in the germline V gene. CDR3 DNA: TGCGCCAGCAGCCATGGGGGCAGGGCTGTGGAAGAAGATAATGAAAAACTGTTTTTT. This sequence encodes CASSHGGRAVEEDNEKLFF.

There are a few counts of this clonotype. The CDR3 DNA sequence: TGCAGCGTCGTAGCTAGCGGGAGAGGGGAGCTGTTTTTT. It is translated as CSVVASGRGELFF. The chain couples TRBV29-1 to TRBJ2-2; TRBD2 matches 10 bases. Per the germline V gene, CDR1 is SQVTM and CDR2 is ANQGSEA. The CDR3 totals 13 residues. V lost 6 bases, J lost 8 bases, and 6 bases stayed unmatched.

The gene calls are TRBV4-2 and TRBJ1-4; unclear D gene. CDR3 length: 16 residues. Trimming pared 0 bases from V and 8 bases from J, leaving 16 bases between. The V gene's germline CDR1 is LGHNA and CDR2 YNFKEQ. The CDR3 DNA sequence: TGTGCCAGCAGCCAAGATGACGTAGGTTATGAGGAAAAACTGTTTTTT. Its translation: CASSQDDVGYEEKLFF.

The J gene is TRBJ1-2, the V gene TRBV3-1; D unclear. This CDR3 is 13 amino acids long. The V gene lost 4 bases and the J gene lost 4 bases, with 10 bases spanning the gap. Germline V gives CDR1 LGHDT, CDR2 YNNKEL (reference sequence). The CDR3 region has the DNA TGTGCCAGCAGCCCCCTCTTAGCCTATGGCTACACCTTC. It specifies CASSPLLAYGYTF.

This clonotype showed up just a few times. This chain connects TRBV30 to TRBJ1-2; possibly TRBD1 for D (5 bases). Between the trimmed V and J ends, which lost 5 bases and 4 bases, there was a span of 11 bases. The CDR3 length is 12 residues. Germline V gives CDR1 GTSNPN, CDR2 SVGIG (reference sequence). The CDR3 sequence: CAWHTGVYGYTF. CDR3 DNA: TGTGCCTGGCATACAGGTGTCTATGGCTACACCTTC.

The V call is TRBV24-1, the J call TRBJ1-5; D call uncertain. The CDR3 contains 15 residues. The ends were cut back, 5 bases at V and 0 bases at J, with 10 bases in the middle. Germline lookup yields CDR1 KGHDR and CDR2 SFDVKD. The CDR3 here is CATSVVGYSNQPQHF. The DNA for the CDR3 is TGTGCCACCAGTGTAGTCGGGTATAGCAATCAGCCCCAGCATTTT.

The V gene is TRBV24-1, the J gene TRBJ2-5, with D uncertain. The CDR3 extends over 13 amino acids. The V gene lost 0 bases and the J gene lost 5 bases, with 6 bases spanning the gap. In germline, CDR1 is KGHDR, CDR2 SFDVKD. The CDR3 reads CATSDLGWETQYF. In DNA form, the CDR3 reads TGTGCCACCAGTGATTTGGGATGGGAGACCCAGTACTTC.

The chain is built from TRBV2 and TRBJ2-7; D is perhaps TRBD2 (5 bases). The CDR3 is 12 amino acids. Looked up from germline, CDR1 is SNHLY and CDR2 is FYNNEI. Trimming left V 7 bases short and J 5 bases short, with 12 bases between. CDR3 region: CASNDGVNEQYF. The CDR3 nucleotides are TGTGCCAGCAATGACGGGGTCAACGAGCAGTACTTC. Variable domain in full (rest from reference TRBV2 and TRBJ2-7): EPEVTQTPSHQVTQMGQEVILRCVPISNHLYFYWYRQILGQKVEFLVSFYNNEISEKSEIFDDQFSVERPDGSNFTLKIRSTKLEDSAMYFCASNDGVNEQYFGPGTRLTVT.

The chain has TRBV11-2 and TRBJ1-1; D gene uncertain. CDR1 is SGHAT, CDR2 FQNNGV, per germline. This CDR3 has 13 amino acids. The germline V and J ends were trimmed by 3 bases and 1 base, with 6 bases remaining between them. CDR3 in amino acids: CASSFRENTEAFF. CDR3 coding DNA: TGTGCCAGCAGCTTCCGAGAGAACACTGAAGCTTTCTTT.

This chain connects TRBV15 to TRBJ2-7; the D is unclear. The V and J ends lost 4 bases and 6 bases respectively, with 10 bases between them. The CDR3 consists of 12 residues. Germline CDR1 reads LNHNV; CDR2 reads YYDKDF (reference sequence). The CDR3 sequence is CATSIGSPEQYF. The CDR3, as DNA: TGTGCCACCAGCATAGGATCCCCCGAGCAGTACTTC.

J is TRBJ1-4 and V is TRBV5-8; 10 bases map to TRBD1. The germline V gene has CDR1 SGHTS and CDR2 YDEGEE. With V trimmed by 3 bases and J by 7 bases, 3 bases remained unmatched. This CDR3 region has 14 residues. CDR3 sequence (DNA): TGTGCCAGCAGCTGGGACAGGGGTCTTGAAAAACTGTTTTTT. It is translated as CASSWDRGLEKLFF.

V and J are TRBV11-2 and TRBJ1-2, with D unresolved. Germline V gives CDR1 SGHAT, CDR2 FQNNGV. The CDR3 covers 12 residues. The V gene lost 2 bases and the J gene lost 1 base, with 2 bases spanning the gap. This CDR3 reads CASSLSNYGYTF. CDR3 DNA: TGTGCCAGCAGCTTAAGTAACTATGGCTACACCTTC. Full variable domain (missing parts from reference TRBV11-2 and TRBJ1-2): EAGVAQSPRYKIIEKRQSVAFWCNPISGHATLYWYQQILGQGPKLLIQFQNNGVVDDSQLPKDRFSAERLKGVDSTLKIQPAKLEDSAVYLCASSLSNYGYTFGSGTRLTVV.